This T cell receptor (beta chain) emerged from a study of blood T cell repertoires in COVID-19. Study details: Acute and convalescent COVID-19 specimens originated in the United States, Italy and Spain. PBMCs, B-cell-depleted T cells, or T cells were the source of the cDNA or gDNA that made up the material.

The germline CDR1 and CDR2 sequences are KGHSH and LQKENI. CDR3 length: 13 amino acids. Between the trimmed V and J ends, which lost 6 bases and 1 base, there was a span of 9 bases. The protocol was immunoSEQ multiplex PCR, while the TCRdb copy is restricted to in-frame clones and leaves out a portion. The table has 150,000 or so clones, more than 65% seen once. Participants reported their clinical history, and cohort assignment relied on those reports. The receptor was isolated from a woman in her thirties or forties with acute COVID-19. V is TRBV18 and J is TRBJ1-1; TRBD1 might be the D (5 bases). The sequenced material came from PBMCs or T cells enriched from blood (not recorded which). CDR3 region: CASSDQGNTEAFF. CDR3 sequence (DNA): TGTGCCAGCTCCGATCAGGGGAACACTGAAGCTTTCTTT.